These 2 T cell receptor beta chains share one sample of origin, sequenced in a study of CD8+CD57+ T cells in acquired aplastic anemia. Only patients with CD8+CD57+ cell expansion on flow cytometry were chosen for sequencing. Genomic DNA provided the template from which TCR beta VDJ and CDR3 profiles were obtained. TCRdb independently ran MiXCR on the reads; one entry per CDR3 protein. The data show 150,000 to 200,000 distinct CDR3 sequences, 40% to 55% seen once. The sample consisted of sorted CD4+, CD8+, or CD8+CD57+ T cells (not recorded which) from PBMCs. These receptor sequences come from a human donor with aplastic anemia.

The chain uses TRBV5-4 and TRBJ1-2, with D maybe TRBD1 (5 bases). The germline gives CDR1 SGHNT, CDR2 YYREEE (reference sequence). The CDR3 spans 17 residues. Trimming pared 0 bases from V and 1 base from J, leaving 16 bases between. The CDR3 sequence is CASSLDPPGTDNYGYTF. CDR3 nucleotide sequence: TGTGCCAGCAGCTTGGACCCTCCCGGGACGGATAACTATGGCTACACCTTC.

The J gene is TRBJ2-3, the V gene TRBV7-9, with TRBD1 identical over 9 bases. The germline gives CDR1 SEHNR, CDR2 FQNEAQ (reference sequence). The V and J ends lost 5 bases and 0 bases, in that order; junction bases with no gene match: 15. This CDR3 comprises 19 residues. CDR3 DNA: TGTGCCAGCAGCCGCCCTCCCTCGACAGGGGGAGTTAGCACAGATACGCAGTATTTT. The encoded protein is CASSRPPSTGGVSTDTQYF. Based on the CDR3 plus reference TRBV7-9 and TRBJ2-3, the full variable domain is DTGVSQNPRHKITKRGQNVTFRCDPISEHNRLYWYRQTLGQGPEFLTYFQNEAQLEKSRLLSDRFSAERPKGSFSTLEIQRTEQGDSAMYLCASSRPPSTGGVSTDTQYFGPGTRLTVL.